The 30 T cell receptor beta chains in this list originate from one sample, sequenced in a study of cytomegalovirus exposure and HLA in healthy donors. The PCR used 60 Vbeta and 13 Jbeta primers. Measured with immunoSEQ multiplex PCR; TCRdb has only the in-frame clones, and not every one. The sample yields over 150,000 clones, 80% to 85% seen once. The sample was PBMCs. These receptors originate from a human donor in good health.

The V call is TRBV7-9, the J call TRBJ1-3; unclear D gene. Germline assignment: CDR1 SEHNR and CDR2 FQNEAQ (reference sequence). The V end lost 0 bases, the J end lost 0 bases, and 6 bases lay between the germline ends. The CDR3 consists of 15 residues. CDR3 in amino acids: CASSLAQSSGNTIYF. DNA of the CDR3: TGTGCCAGCAGCTTAGCACAGAGCTCTGGAAACACCATATATTTT.

V gene TRBV13 combines with J gene TRBJ1-2; no firm D call. The length of the CDR3 is 12 residues. Germline V gene lookup returns CDR1 PRHDT and CDR2 FYEKMQ (reference sequence). V lost 1 base, J lost 6 bases, and 6 bases lay in between. This chain's CDR3 is CASSLDGHGYTF. CDR3 in DNA: TGTGCCAGCAGCTTAGATGGGCATGGCTACACCTTC.

The gene calls are TRBV6-6 and TRBJ2-7; D uncertain. Trimming pared 7 bases from V and 0 bases from J, leaving 10 bases between. The germline CDR1 and CDR2 sequences are MNHNY and SVGAGI (reference sequence). The CDR3 is 13 residues long. CDR3 loop: CASTLPGSYEQYF. CDR3 coding DNA: TGTGCCAGCACCCTGCCGGGCTCCTACGAGCAGTACTTC.

The chain couples TRBV19 to TRBJ1-5, with 8 bases fitting TRBD1. This CDR3 contains 14 residues. V gave up 7 bases and J gave up 3 bases; unmatched junction bases: 5. CDR1 and CDR2 from the germline V gene are LNHDA and SQIVND (reference sequence). The CDR3 loop is CASTGDRFNQPQHF. DNA for the CDR3: TGTGCCAGTACTGGGGACAGGTTCAATCAGCCCCAGCATTTT.

The chain employs TRBV25-1 and TRBJ1-2; perhaps TRBD1 as D (5 bases). Germline V gene data show CDR1 as MGHDK and CDR2 as SYGVNS. The CDR3 covers 13 residues. V lost 4 bases and J 8 bases, leaving 14 bases between the germline ends. The CDR3 nucleotides are TGTGCCAGCAGTGCCCCGGGGGGGGTCGGCTACACCTTC. Its protein product is CASSAPGGVGYTF.

Remarks on this clone: The sample holds other DNA sequences that translate to the same CDR3. J is TRBJ1-1 and V is TRBV18, with D possibly matching TRBD1 (5 bases). Germline CDR1 reads KGHSH; CDR2 reads LQKENI. V was clipped by 6 bases and J by 4 bases, with 15 bases between them. This CDR3 has 14 residues. In DNA, the CDR3 is TGTGCCAGCTCGCTAGGAGGGGTAGGCACTGAAGCTTTCTTT. Amino acids: CASSLGGVGTEAFF.

J is TRBJ1-1 and V is TRBV23-1; maybe TRBD1 (6 bases). TRBV23-1 is known as an ORF, though its function is uncertain. This CDR3 has 12 residues. Deletions cut 3 bases from V and 9 bases from J, with 11 bases between. DNA of the CDR3: TGCGCCAGCAGTCAGCACCAGGGGCAAGCTTTCTTT. The encoded protein is CASSQHQGQAFF.

V gene TRBV5-1 combines with J gene TRBJ1-4; 7 bases fit TRBD1. J gave up 8 bases and V 1 base, and 5 bases lay outside the gene matches. CDR3 length: 14 amino acids. The germline gives CDR1 SGHRS, CDR2 YFSETQ. CDR3 sequence (DNA): TGCGCCAGCAGCTTGACGGCAGGGGGAGAAAAACTGTTTTTT. It yields the protein CASSLTAGGEKLFF. Using reference TRBV5-1 and TRBJ1-4 for the parts outside the CDR3, the full variable domain is KAGVTQTPRYLIKTRGQQVTLSCSPISGHRSVSWYQQTPGQGLQFLFEYFSETQRNKGNFPGRFSGRQFSNSRSEMNVSTLELGDSALYLCASSLTAGGEKLFFGSGTQLSVL.

The V and J genes are TRBV7-9 and TRBJ2-3; 10 nucleotides align to TRBD1. Per the germline V gene, CDR1 is SEHNR and CDR2 is FQNEAQ (reference sequence). The CDR3 runs to 17 residues. V trimming: 4 bases; J trimming: 2 bases; junction bases outside the gene matches: 9. As DNA, the CDR3 is TGTGCCAGCAGCTCCCCGGCCGGGACAGGGGACACAGATACGCAGTATTTT. Encoded protein: CASSSPAGTGDTDTQYF.

A few counts support this clone. The genes are TRBV4-1 and TRBJ1-5; TRBD1 aligns across 9 bases. Germline V gives CDR1 MGHRA, CDR2 YSYEKL. V was clipped by 3 bases and J by 5 bases; unmatched bases: 5. CDR3 length: 15 amino acids. The CDR3 spells CASSHTGGEHQPQHF. The CDR3 nucleotides are TGCGCCAGCAGCCATACAGGGGGCGAGCATCAGCCCCAGCATTTT.

The chain carries TRBV10-3 and TRBJ2-3; the D gene is possibly TRBD1 (6 bases). Trimming removed 5 bases from V and 0 bases from J, with 12 bases in between. CDR3 length: 15 amino acids. CDR1 and CDR2 from the germline V gene are ENHRY and SYGVKD. The DNA for the CDR3 is TGTGCCATCAGTTGGGGCAGGGGAAGCACAGATACGCAGTATTTT. Protein: CAISWGRGSTDTQYF.

The chain couples TRBV4-1 to TRBJ2-7; TRBD1 is a possible D gene (5 bases). The germline V gene has CDR1 MGHRA and CDR2 YSYEKL. The CDR3 length is 14 residues. Trimming removed 3 bases at V and 7 bases at J, with 16 bases between. Here the CDR3 DNA reads TGCGCCAGCAGCCAGCCAAGGGGCCTTGGGGAGCAGTACTTC. Encoded protein: CASSQPRGLGEQYF.

V and J are TRBV5-1 and TRBJ1-1, with 10 bases matching TRBD1. The CDR3 has 15 amino acids. Germline CDR1 reads SGHRS; CDR2 reads YFSETQ. The J segment lost 4 bases and the V segment lost 0 bases, leaving 3 bases of the junction unmatched. CDR3 protein: CASSLDGTGATEAFF. The CDR3 DNA follows: TGCGCCAGCAGCTTGGACGGGACAGGGGCCACTGAAGCTTTCTTT.

The chain has TRBV19 and TRBJ1-6; the D is unclear. CDR1 and CDR2 from the germline V gene are LNHDA and SQIVND (reference sequence). The CDR3 length is 17 residues. V lost 0 bases and J lost 0, with 9 bases in between. The CDR3 DNA sequence: TGTGCCAGTAGTATAGATCCAGGTGCCTCCTATAATTCACCCCTCCACTTT. This sequence encodes CASSIDPGASYNSPLHF.

CDR3 region: CASRFAGGPDEQYF. In DNA form, the CDR3 reads TGTGCCAGCAGATTTGCGGGGGGGCCCGACGAGCAGTACTTC. The chain joins TRBV7-2 to TRBJ2-7; 9 bases align to TRBD2. The CDR3 sequence is 14 residues long. Germline CDR1 and CDR2: SGHTA and FQGNSA. V trimming: 6 bases; J trimming: 5 bases; junction bases outside the gene matches: 8.

This rearrangement joins TRBV4-3 to TRBJ1-5; weak D call: TRBD1 (5 bases). The V and J ends lost 0 bases and 0 bases respectively, with 9 bases between them. The CDR3 is 16 residues long. In germline, CDR1 is LGHNA, CDR2 YSLEER. CDR3 bases: TGCGCCAGCAGCCAAGATACAGGATCTAGCAATCAGCCCCAGCATTTT. Amino acids: CASSQDTGSSNQPQHF.

The rearrangement uses TRBV5-1 and TRBJ1-2, with D maybe TRBD1 (6 bases). The CDR3 has 12 residues. The germline V and J ends were trimmed by 2 bases and 8 bases, with 10 bases remaining between them. Per germline, CDR1 SGHRS and CDR2 YFSETQ. This CDR3 reads CASSFRGTGYTF. DNA of the CDR3: TGCGCCAGCAGCTTCAGGGGTACCGGCTACACCTTC.

This clone appeared a few times. V is TRBV10-3 and J is TRBJ2-1; D possibly corresponds to TRBD2 (5 bases). Germline loops: CDR1 ENHRY, CDR2 SYGVKD. This CDR3 has 13 amino acids. V shed 10 bases and J shed 9 bases, with 19 bases lying between them. The CDR3 reads CASRGSSVGEQFF. CDR3 coding DNA: TGTGCCAGCCGAGGGAGTAGCGTGGGTGAGCAGTTCTTC.

V usage is TRBV7-2 and J usage is TRBJ2-7; 9 nucleotides agree with TRBD1. The germline gives CDR1 SGHTA, CDR2 FQGNSA. J was trimmed by 10 bases and V by 5 bases; bases with no gene match: 6. The CDR3 contains 12 residues. The CDR3 loop reads CASSPTGQGQYF. Here the CDR3 DNA reads TGTGCCAGCAGCCCTACGGGACAGGGTCAGTACTTC. The variable domain in full, completed from reference TRBV7-2 and TRBJ2-7, reads GAGVSQSPSNKVTEKGKDVELRCDPISGHTALYWYRQSLGQGLEFLIYFQGNSAPDKSGLPSDRFSAERTGGSVSTLTIQRTQQEDSAVYLCASSPTGQGQYFGPGTRLTVT.

This clone has just a few counts. In DNA form, the CDR3 reads TGTGCCAGCAGTGTAACCGGGACTAGCGGGGTAAATGAGCAGTTCTTC. Its protein product is CASSVTGTSGVNEQFF. This rearrangement joins TRBV6-4 to TRBJ2-1; 13 bases line up with TRBD2. This CDR3 is built from 16 residues. Germline V gene data show CDR1 as MRHNA and CDR2 as SNTAGT. The V and J ends lost 4 bases and 7 bases, in that order; junction bases with no gene match: 7.

With respect to this clone: One end of the junction does not line up with germline, which may come from a read error. This CDR3 is CASSGGQGAYNEQFF. The CDR3 nucleotides read TGTGCTAGCAGCGGTGGACAGGGGGCCTACAATGAGCAGTTCTTC. The chain has TRBV7-7 and TRBJ2-1; 10 nucleotides match TRBD1. Per germline, CDR1 SSHAT and CDR2 FNYEAQ (reference sequence). The CDR3 consists of 15 residues.

The chain couples TRBV7-9 to TRBJ2-1, with 7 bases lining up with TRBD2. This CDR3 is built from 16 residues. Germline V gene sequence: CDR1 SEHNR, CDR2 FQNEAQ (reference sequence). With V trimmed by 6 bases and J by 2 bases, 10 bases remained unmatched. The CDR3 protein is CASRPGGRGAYNEQFF. CDR3 sequence (DNA): TGTGCCAGCAGACCCGGAGGACGGGGGGCCTACAATGAGCAGTTCTTC.

The J gene is TRBJ2-1, the V gene TRBV14; D is unclear. CDR1 is SGHDN, CDR2 FVKESK, per germline. The CDR3 is 15 amino acids. Deletions cut 1 base from V and 0 bases from J, with 7 bases between. CDR3 residues: CASSQGPFSYNEQFF. The CDR3 DNA reads as TGTGCCAGCAGCCAAGGGCCATTCTCCTACAATGAGCAGTTCTTC.

This chain links TRBV5-8 with TRBJ2-1; 8 bases are a match to TRBD2. After removal of 1 base from V and 3 bases from J, the junction contained 6 bases not matched to a gene. The CDR3 is made up of 16 amino acids. Germline V gives CDR1 SGHTS, CDR2 YDEGEE. CDR3 bases: TGTGCCAGCAGCTTGTTTTACGGGGGGGGCTACAATGAGCAGTTCTTC. Translating it yields CASSLFYGGGYNEQFF. Complete variable domain (other parts from reference TRBV5-8 and TRBJ2-1): EAGVTQSPTHLIKTRGQQATLRCSPISGHTSVYWYQQALGLGLQFLLWYDEGEERNRGNFPPRFSGRQFPNYSSELNVNALELEDSALYLCASSLFYGGGYNEQFFGPGTRLTVL.

This sequence joins TRBV19 and TRBJ2-4, with 10 bases fitting TRBD2. Germline CDR1 and CDR2: LNHDA and SQIVND (reference sequence). CDR3 size: 15 residues. J was trimmed by 5 bases and V by 6 bases; bases with no gene match: 7. The CDR3 DNA is TGTGCCAGTAGGGCCGCTAGCGGGGGTCAAAACATTCAGTACTTC. Translating gives CASRAASGGQNIQYF.

This chain connects TRBV15 to TRBJ2-3; D is perhaps TRBD2 (5 bases). Trimming cost V 0 bases and J 6 bases, with 13 bases left between them. The CDR3 sequence is 15 residues long. Germline CDR1 LNHNV, CDR2 YYDKDF (reference sequence). This CDR3 is CATSRDRSSSDTQYF. CDR3 coding DNA: TGTGCCACCAGCAGAGATAGGTCTAGCAGCGATACGCAGTATTTT.

Concerning this clone: This same CDR3 is encoded by further DNA sequences in the sample. The J gene is TRBJ2-3, the V gene TRBV7-6; D gene uncertain. V was pared by 4 bases and J by 0 bases, with 8 bases between. The CDR3 covers 14 residues. CDR1 and CDR2 (germline): SGHVS, FNYEAQ. In nucleotides, the CDR3 is TGTGCCAGCAGCTCGCTTACTAGCACAGATACGCAGTATTTT. Amino acid sequence: CASSSLTSTDTQYF.

For the CDR3, the DNA is TGTGCCAGCAGTGAAGCGCCTAGCCGAGAGACCCAGTACTTC. Translating it yields CASSEAPSRETQYF. This chain links TRBV6-1 with TRBJ2-5; maybe TRBD2 (5 bases). Germline loops: CDR1 MNHNS, CDR2 SASEGT. The CDR3 extends over 14 amino acids. Trimming removed 0 bases at V and 4 bases at J, with 9 bases between.

The chain uses TRBV4-1 and TRBJ1-1, with TRBD1 identical over 7 bases. Germline V CDR1 and CDR2: MGHRA, YSYEKL. Trimming at V came to 4 bases and at J to 5 bases, leaving 13 bases not matched to a gene. The CDR3 runs 16 residues. The CDR3 bases are TGCGCCAGCAGCCGCTTCTTGGAGGGGGCGGGAACTGAAGCTTTCTTT. It codes for CASSRFLEGAGTEAFF.

The gene calls are TRBV19 and TRBJ2-6, with a possible D match to TRBD2 (6 bases). Germline V gene sequence: CDR1 LNHDA, CDR2 SQIVND (reference sequence). Trimming stripped 5 bases from V and 0 bases from J, with 14 bases between. The CDR3 sequence is 17 residues long. CDR3 loop: CASSYGGAASGANVLTF. The CDR3 DNA is TGTGCCAGTAGTTATGGAGGGGCAGCCTCTGGGGCCAACGTCCTGACTTTC.